This is a list of T cell receptor beta chains from one sample in a study of Ad26.COV2.S vaccination and SARS-CoV-2 variants. The protocol was immunoSEQ multiplex PCR, while the TCRdb copy is restricted to in-frame clones and leaves out a portion. The repertoire holds 380,000 or so clones, with around 82% as singletons. The sequences come from peripheral blood, collected in a trial of Ad26.COV2.S vaccine versus placebo. The receptors were sampled from a person aged 18-60 years who received the Ad26.COV2.S COVID-19 vaccine or a placebo. The CDR3 runs from the conserved cysteine through the conserved F or W. Fields, in order: CDR3 length, V gene, CDR3 protein.

16,TRBV4-1,CASSHRSGQGRNEQYF
14,TRBV3-1/TRBV3-2,CASSQGHTDSPLHF
16,TRBV10-3,CAISEGAGEANTEAFF
13,TRBV6-5,CASSRPMNTEAFF
13,TRBV2,CASYQEANEKLFF
15,TRBV5-6,CASKRDRGLNYGYTF
15,TRBV9,CASSFLAISYNEQFF
17,TRBV6-1,CASSEWATLLGDTEAFF
15,TRBV7-9,CASSLAGRNNYGYTF
14,TRBV4-3,CASSQEVLGETQYF
14,TRBV4-1,CASRGTGGNTEAFF
13,TRBV2,CASSRDRNTEAFF
14,TRBV6-5,CARSTGTSGNTIYF
13,TRBV19,CASSRDRGETQYF
17,TRBV5-4,CASSSQSPLAGTYEQYF
17,TRBV13,CASSSLRGGGRGSPLHF
13,TRBV3-1/TRBV3-2,CASSLWGWNEQFF
12,TRBV27,CASSLSGYEQYF
15,TRBV5-4,CASSLGGLSNQPQHF
16,TRBV11-3,CASSSRLAGSSDTQYF